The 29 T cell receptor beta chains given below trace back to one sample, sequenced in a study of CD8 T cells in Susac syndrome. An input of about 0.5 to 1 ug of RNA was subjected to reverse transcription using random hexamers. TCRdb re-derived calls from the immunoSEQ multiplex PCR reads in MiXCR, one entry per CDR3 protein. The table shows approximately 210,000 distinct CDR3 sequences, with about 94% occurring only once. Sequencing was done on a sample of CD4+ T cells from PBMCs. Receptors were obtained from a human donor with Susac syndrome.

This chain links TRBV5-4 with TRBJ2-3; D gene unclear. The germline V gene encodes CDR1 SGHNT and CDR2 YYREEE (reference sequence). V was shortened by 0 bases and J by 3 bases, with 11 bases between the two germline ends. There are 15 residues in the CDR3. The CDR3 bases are TGTGCCAGCAGCTTGGTCCGCTCGGCTACAGATACGCAGTATTTT. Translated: CASSLVRSATDTQYF.

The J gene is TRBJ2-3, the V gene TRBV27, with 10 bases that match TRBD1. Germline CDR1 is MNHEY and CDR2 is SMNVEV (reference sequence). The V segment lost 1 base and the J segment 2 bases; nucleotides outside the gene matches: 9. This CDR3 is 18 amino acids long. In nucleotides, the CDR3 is TGTGCCAGCAGTTTATTACAAGGGACAGGGGCTTCCACAGATACGCAGTATTTT. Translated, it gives CASSLLQGTGASTDTQYF.

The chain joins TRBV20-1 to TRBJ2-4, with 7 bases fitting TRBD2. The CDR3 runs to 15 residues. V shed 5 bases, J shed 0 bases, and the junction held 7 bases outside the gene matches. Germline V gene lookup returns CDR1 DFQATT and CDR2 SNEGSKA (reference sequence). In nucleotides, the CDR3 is TGCAGTGCTGGGCCGGGACTACTAGCCAAAAACATTCAGTACTTC. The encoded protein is CSAGPGLLAKNIQYF.

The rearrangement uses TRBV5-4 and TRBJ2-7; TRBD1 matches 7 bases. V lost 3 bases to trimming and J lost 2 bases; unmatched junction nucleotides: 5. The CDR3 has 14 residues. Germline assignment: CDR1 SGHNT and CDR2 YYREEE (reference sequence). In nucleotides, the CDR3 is TGTGCCAGCAGCTCGGCTCAGGGGGCCTACGAGCAGTACTTC. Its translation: CASSSAQGAYEQYF. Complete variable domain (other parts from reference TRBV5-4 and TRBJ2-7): ETGVTQSPTHLIKTRGQQVTLRCSSQSGHNTVSWYQQALGQGPQFIFQYYREEENGRGNFPPRFSGLQFPNYSSELNVNALELDDSALYLCASSSAQGAYEQYFGPGTRLTVT.

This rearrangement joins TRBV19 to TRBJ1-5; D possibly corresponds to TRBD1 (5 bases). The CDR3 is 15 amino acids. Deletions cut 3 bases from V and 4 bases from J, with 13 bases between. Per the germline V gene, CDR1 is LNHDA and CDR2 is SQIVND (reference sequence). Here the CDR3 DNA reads TGTGCCAGTAGTATTTATCCGACAGAGAATCAGCCCCAGCATTTT. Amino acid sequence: CASSIYPTENQPQHF.

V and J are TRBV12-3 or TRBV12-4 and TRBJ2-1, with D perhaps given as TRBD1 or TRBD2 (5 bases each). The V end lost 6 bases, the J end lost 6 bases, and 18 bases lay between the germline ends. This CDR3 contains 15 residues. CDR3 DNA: TGTGCCAGCAGCCTTGGGGGATTTGGACGCAATGAGCAGTTCTTC. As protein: CASSLGGFGRNEQFF.

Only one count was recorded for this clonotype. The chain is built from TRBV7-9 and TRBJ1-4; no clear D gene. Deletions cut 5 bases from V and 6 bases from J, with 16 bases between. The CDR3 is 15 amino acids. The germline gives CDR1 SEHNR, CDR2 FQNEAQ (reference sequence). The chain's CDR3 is CASSHTSDRHEKLFF. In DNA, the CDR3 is TGTGCCAGCAGCCACACTTCGGACCGTCATGAAAAACTGTTTTTT.

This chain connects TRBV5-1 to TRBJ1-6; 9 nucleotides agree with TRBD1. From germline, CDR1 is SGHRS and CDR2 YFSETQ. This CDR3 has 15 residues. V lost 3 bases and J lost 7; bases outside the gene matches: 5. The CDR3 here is CASSSAGTGNSPLHF. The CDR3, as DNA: TGCGCCAGCAGCTCCGCCGGGACAGGGAATTCACCCCTCCACTTT.

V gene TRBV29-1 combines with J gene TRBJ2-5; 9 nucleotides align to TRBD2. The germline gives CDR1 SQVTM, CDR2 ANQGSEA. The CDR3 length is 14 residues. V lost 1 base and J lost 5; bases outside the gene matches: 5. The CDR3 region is CSVEGGGGAETQYF. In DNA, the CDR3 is TGCAGCGTTGAAGGAGGCGGGGGGGCCGAGACCCAGTACTTC.

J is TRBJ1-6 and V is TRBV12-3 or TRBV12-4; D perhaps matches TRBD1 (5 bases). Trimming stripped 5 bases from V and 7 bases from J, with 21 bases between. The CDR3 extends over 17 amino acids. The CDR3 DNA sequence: TGTGCCAGCAGTCCACTTGGGTGGCGACAGACAAATTCACCCCTCCACTTT. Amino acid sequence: CASSPLGWRQTNSPLHF.

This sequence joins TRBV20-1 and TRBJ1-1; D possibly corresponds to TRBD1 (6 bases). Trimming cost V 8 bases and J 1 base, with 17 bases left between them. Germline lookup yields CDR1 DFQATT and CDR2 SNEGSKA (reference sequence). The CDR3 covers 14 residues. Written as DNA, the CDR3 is TGCAGTTCCCCTGATGGGGGGCGGAACACTGAAGCTTTCTTT. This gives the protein CSSPDGGRNTEAFF.

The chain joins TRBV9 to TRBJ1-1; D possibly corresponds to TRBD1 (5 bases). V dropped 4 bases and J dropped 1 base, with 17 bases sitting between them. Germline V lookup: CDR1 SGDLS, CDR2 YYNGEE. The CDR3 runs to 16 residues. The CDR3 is CASSHGKGRGNTEAFF. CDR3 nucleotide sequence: TGTGCCAGCAGCCACGGGAAGGGGAGGGGGAACACTGAAGCTTTCTTT. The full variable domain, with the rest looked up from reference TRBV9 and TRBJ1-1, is DSGVTQTPKHLITATGQRVTLRCSPRSGDLSVYWYQQSLDQGLQFLIQYYNGEERAKGNILERFSAQQFPDLHSELNLSSLELGDSALYFCASSHGKGRGNTEAFFGQGTRLTVV.

The CDR3 DNA reads as TGTGCCAGCAGTAGCCGAGACGGAGATGGCTACACCTTC. Its translation: CASSSRDGDGYTF. The chain employs TRBV6-6 and TRBJ1-2; D remains unclear. CDR3 length equals 13 residues. The V gene lost 5 bases and the J gene lost 6 bases, with 13 bases spanning the gap. Per the germline V gene, CDR1 is MNHNY and CDR2 is SVGAGI (reference sequence).

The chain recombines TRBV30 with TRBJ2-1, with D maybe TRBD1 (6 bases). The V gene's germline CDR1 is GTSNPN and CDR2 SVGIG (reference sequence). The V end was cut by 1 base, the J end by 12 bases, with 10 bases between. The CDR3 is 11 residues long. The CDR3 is CAWSAQGGQFF. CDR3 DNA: TGTGCCTGGAGTGCACAGGGCGGGCAGTTCTTC.

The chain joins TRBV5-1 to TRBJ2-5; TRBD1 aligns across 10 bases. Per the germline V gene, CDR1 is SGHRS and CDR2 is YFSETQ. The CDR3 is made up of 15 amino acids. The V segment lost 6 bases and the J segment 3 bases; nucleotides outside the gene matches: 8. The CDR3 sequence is CASTLLGTGEETQYF. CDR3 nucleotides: TGCGCCAGCACCCTCCTCGGGACAGGGGAAGAGACCCAGTACTTC. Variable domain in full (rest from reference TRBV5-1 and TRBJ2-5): KAGVTQTPRYLIKTRGQQVTLSCSPISGHRSVSWYQQTPGQGLQFLFEYFSETQRNKGNFPGRFSGRQFSNSRSEMNVSTLELGDSALYLCASTLLGTGEETQYFGPGTRLLVL.

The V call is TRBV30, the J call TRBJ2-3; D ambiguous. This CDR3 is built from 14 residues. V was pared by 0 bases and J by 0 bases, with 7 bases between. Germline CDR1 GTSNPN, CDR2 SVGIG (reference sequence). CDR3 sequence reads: CAWSVLASTDTQYF. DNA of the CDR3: TGTGCCTGGAGTGTACTTGCTAGCACAGATACGCAGTATTTT.

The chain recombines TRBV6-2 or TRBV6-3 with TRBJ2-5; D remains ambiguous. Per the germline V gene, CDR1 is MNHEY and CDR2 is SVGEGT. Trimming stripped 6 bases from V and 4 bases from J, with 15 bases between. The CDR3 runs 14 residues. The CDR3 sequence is CASRNHGDGETQYF. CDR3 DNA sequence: TGTGCCAGCAGAAACCATGGGGATGGAGAGACCCAGTACTTC.

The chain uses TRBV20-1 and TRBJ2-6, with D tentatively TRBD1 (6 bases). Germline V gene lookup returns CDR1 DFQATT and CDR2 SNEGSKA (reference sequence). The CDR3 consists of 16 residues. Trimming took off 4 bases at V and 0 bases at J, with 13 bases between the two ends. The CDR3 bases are TGCAGTGCTATTCCCCTCAGGGGCTCTGGGGCCAACGTCCTGACTTTC. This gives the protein CSAIPLRGSGANVLTF.

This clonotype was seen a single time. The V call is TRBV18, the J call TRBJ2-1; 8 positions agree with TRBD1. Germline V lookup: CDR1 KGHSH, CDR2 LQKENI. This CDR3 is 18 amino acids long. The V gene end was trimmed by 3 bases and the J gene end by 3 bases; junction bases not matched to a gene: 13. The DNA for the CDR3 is TGTGCCAGCTCACCGTATAACGGTGGGGACAGGATCTACAATGAGCAGTTCTTC. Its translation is CASSPYNGGDRIYNEQFF. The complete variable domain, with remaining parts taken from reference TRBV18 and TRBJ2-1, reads NAGVMQNPRHLVRRRGQEARLRCSPMKGHSHVYWYRQLPEEGLKFMVYLQKENIIDESGMPKERFSAEFPKEGPSILRIQQVVRGDSAAYFCASSPYNGGDRIYNEQFFGPGTRLTVL.

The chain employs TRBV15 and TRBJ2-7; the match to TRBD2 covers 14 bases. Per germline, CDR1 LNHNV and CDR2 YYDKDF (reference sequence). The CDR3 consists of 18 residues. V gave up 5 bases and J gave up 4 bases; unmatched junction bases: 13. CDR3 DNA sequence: TGTGCCACCAGCTCGCGGACTAGCGGGGGGACAAAGAGGTACGAGCAGTACTTC. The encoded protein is CATSSRTSGGTKRYEQYF. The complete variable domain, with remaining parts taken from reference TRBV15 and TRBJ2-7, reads DAMVIQNPRYQVTQFGKPVTLSCSQTLNHNVMYWYQQKSSQAPKLLFHYYDKDFNNEADTPDNFQSRRPNTSFCFLDIRSPGLGDTAMYLCATSSRTSGGTKRYEQYFGPGTRLTVT.

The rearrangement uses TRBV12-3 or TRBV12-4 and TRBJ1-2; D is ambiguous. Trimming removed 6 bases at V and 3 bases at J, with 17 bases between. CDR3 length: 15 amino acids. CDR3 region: CASSPHSPSDYGYTF. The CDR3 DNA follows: TGTGCCAGCAGCCCTCACTCCCCATCGGACTATGGCTACACCTTC.

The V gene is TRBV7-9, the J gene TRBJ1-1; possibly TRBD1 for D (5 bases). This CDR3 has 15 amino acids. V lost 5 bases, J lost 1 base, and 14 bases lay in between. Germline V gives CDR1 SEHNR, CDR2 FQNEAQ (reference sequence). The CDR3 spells CASSPRGRGNTEAFF. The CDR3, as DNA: TGTGCCAGCAGCCCTCGGGGGAGGGGGAACACTGAAGCTTTCTTT.

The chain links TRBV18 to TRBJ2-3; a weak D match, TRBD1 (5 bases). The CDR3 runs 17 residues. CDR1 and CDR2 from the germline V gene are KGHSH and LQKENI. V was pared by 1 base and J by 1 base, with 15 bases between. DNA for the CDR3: TGTGCCAGCTCACCACTGGGGCTGGGGAAGGGCACAGATACGCAGTATTTT. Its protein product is CASSPLGLGKGTDTQYF.

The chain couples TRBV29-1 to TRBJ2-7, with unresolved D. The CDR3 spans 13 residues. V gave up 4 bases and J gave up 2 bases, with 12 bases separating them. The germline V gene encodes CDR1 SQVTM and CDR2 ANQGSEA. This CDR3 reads CSVGWSGAYEQYF. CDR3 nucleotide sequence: TGCAGCGTTGGATGGTCAGGTGCCTACGAGCAGTACTTC.

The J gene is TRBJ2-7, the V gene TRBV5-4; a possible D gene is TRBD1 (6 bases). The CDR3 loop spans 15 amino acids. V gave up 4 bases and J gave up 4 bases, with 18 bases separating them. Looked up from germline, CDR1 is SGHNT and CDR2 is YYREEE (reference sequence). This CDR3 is CASSRVGQNLYEQYF. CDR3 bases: TGTGCCAGCAGCCGCGTCGGACAGAATCTGTACGAGCAGTACTTC.

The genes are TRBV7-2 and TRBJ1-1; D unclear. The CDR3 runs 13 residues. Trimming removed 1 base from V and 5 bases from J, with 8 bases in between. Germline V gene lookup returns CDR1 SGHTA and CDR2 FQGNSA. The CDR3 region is CASSLVVWTEAFF. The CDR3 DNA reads TGTGCCAGCAGCTTAGTGGTATGGACTGAAGCTTTCTTT.

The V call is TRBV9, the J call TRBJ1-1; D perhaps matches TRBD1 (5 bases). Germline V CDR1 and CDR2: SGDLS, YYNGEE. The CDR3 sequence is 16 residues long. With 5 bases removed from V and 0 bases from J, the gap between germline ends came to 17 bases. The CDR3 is CASRNPGPNVNTEAFF. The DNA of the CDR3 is TGTGCCAGCAGAAACCCGGGACCGAATGTGAACACTGAAGCTTTCTTT.

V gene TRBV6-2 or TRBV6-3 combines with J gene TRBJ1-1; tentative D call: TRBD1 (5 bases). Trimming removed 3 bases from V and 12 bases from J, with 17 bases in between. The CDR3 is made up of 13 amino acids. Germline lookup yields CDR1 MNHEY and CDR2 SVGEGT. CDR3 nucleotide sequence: TGTGCCAGCAGTTATCGCCCCAGGGTTGGAACTTTCTTT. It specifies CASSYRPRVGTFF.

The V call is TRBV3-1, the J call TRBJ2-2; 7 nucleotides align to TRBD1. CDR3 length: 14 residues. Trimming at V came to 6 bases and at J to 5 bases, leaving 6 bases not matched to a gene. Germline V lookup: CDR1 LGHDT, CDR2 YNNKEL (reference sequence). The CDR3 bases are TGTGCCAGCAGAGACAGGGACGCGACCGGGGAGCTGTTTTTT. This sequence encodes CASRDRDATGELFF. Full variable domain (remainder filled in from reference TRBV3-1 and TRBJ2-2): DTAVSQTPKYLVTQMGNDKSIKCEQNLGHDTMYWYKQDSKKFLKIMFSYNNKELIINETVPNRFSPKSPDKAHLNLHINSLELGDSAVYFCASRDRDATGELFFGEGSRLTVL.